This TCR beta chain was captured in a study of blood T cell repertoires in COVID-19. Study context: Sites in the United States, Italy and Spain provided acute and convalescent COVID-19 samples.

CDR3 length: 14 amino acids. Germline V gene lookup returns CDR1 MDHEN and CDR2 SYDVKM. The V and J ends lost 6 bases and 5 bases, in that order; junction bases with no gene match: 4. The table came from immunoSEQ multiplex PCR; TCRdb's copy has only in-frame clones and leaves some out. The repertoire holds about 59,000 clones, with 79% as singletons. The origin of this receptor is a man aged 55 to 70 with acute or convalescent COVID-19. This rearrangement joins TRBV28 to TRBJ1-6, with 7 bases lining up with TRBD1. The sequenced sample was peripheral blood. CDR3 sequence: CASRPGQDNSPLHF. DNA of the CDR3: TGTGCCAGCAGACCCGGACAGGATAATTCACCCCTCCACTTT.